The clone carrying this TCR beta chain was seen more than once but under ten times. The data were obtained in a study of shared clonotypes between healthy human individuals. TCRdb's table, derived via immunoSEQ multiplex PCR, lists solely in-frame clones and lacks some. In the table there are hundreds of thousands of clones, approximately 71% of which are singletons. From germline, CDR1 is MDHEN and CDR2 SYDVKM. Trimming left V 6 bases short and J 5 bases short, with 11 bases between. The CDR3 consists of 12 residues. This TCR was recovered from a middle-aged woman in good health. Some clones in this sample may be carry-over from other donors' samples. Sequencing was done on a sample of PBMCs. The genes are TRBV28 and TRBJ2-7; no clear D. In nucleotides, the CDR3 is TGTGCCAGCAGCCCAAACTGGGACGAGCAGTACTTC. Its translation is CASSPNWDEQYF.